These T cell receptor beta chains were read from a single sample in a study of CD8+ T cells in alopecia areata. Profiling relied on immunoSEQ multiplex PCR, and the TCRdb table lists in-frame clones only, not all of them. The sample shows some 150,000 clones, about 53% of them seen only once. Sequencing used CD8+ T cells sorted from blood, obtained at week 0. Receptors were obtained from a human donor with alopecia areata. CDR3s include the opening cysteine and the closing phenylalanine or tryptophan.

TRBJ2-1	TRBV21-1	CASNPSGRAGVHEQFF
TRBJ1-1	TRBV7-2	CASSSGTGDTEAFF
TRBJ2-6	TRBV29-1	CSVVGGVGSGANVLTF
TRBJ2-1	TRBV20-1	CSAIEGNEQFF
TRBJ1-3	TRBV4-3	CASSQDIRGSSGNTIYF
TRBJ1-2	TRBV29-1	CSVRGNYGYTF
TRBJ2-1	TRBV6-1	CASSDKPGGQFF
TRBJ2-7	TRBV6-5	CAAGGGYEQYF
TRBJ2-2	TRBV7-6	CASSHSTGGLEDTGELFF
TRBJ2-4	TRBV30	CAWMGYTGIAKNIQYF
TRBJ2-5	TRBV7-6	CASSLGGQQETQYF
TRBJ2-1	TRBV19	CASSPGAGNEQFF
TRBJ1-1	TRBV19	CATSTGSNTEAFF
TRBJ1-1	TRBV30	CAWSVGSNTEAFF
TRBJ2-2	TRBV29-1	CSVVRATGELFF
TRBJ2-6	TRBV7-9	CASSPARGANVLTF
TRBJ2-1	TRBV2	CASSRSGGIYNEQFF
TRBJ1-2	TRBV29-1	CSVGTGGDGYTF